This TCR beta chain was profiled in a study of Graves' ophthalmopathy and Graves' hyperthyroidism. Study information: Blood was drawn at initial diagnosis, before any treatment.

The authors amplified TCR beta CDR3 regions, and they did so from RNA transcripts for repertoire sequencing. HTBI-primed RT-PCR formed the first round, and a multiplex PCR formed the second. TCRdb redid the calling of the multiplex PCR reads with MiXCR, one entry per CDR3 protein. The table lists almost 750,000 distinct CDR3 sequences, 40% of them singletons, with roughly 46% in the top ten. Lactation, pregnancy, uncontrolled infections and other autoimmune diseases were all grounds for excluding patients. This clonotype was detected a few times. The TCR was taken from an adult man with Graves' ophthalmopathy. Sequencing was carried out using peripheral blood.

The CDR3, as DNA: TGCAGTGCTAGAGATGGTCAGAGGGGCAGGGCGAATCAGCCCCAGCATTTT. This sequence encodes CSARDGQRGRANQPQHF. This chain links TRBV20-1 with TRBJ1-5, with D tentatively TRBD1 (5 bases). Trimming shortened V by 0 bases and J by 4 bases, and 19 bases separated the two germline ends. CDR3 length: 17 residues. Germline V CDR1 and CDR2: DFQATT, SNEGSKA (reference sequence).